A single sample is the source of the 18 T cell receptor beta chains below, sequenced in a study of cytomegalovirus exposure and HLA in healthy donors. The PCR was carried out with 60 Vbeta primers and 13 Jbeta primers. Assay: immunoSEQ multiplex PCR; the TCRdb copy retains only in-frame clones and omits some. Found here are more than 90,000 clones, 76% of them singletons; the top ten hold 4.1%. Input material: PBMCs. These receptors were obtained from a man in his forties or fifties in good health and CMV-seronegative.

CDR3 DNA: TGTGCCAGCAGTGACTCCGCAGGGGGCATCTCCAATGAGCAGTTCTTC. Residues: CASSDSAGGISNEQFF. The gene calls are TRBV6-4 and TRBJ2-1; 8 positions match TRBD1. V shed 0 bases, J shed 6 bases, and the junction held 7 bases outside the gene matches. CDR1 and CDR2 (germline): MRHNA, SNTAGT. The CDR3 spans 16 residues.

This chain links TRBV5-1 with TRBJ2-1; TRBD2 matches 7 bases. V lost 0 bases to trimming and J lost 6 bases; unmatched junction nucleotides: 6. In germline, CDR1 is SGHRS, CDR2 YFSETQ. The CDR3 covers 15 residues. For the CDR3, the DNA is TGCGCCAGCAGCTTGGGGGAAGCGGGGCTCAATGAGCAGTTCTTC. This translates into CASSLGEAGLNEQFF.

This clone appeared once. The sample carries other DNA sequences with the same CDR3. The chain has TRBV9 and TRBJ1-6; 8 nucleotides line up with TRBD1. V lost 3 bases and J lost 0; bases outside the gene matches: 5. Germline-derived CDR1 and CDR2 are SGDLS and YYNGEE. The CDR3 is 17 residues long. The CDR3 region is CASSGDRRSSYNSPLHF. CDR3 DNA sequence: TGTGCCAGCAGCGGGGACAGGCGTAGCTCCTATAATTCACCCCTCCACTTT.

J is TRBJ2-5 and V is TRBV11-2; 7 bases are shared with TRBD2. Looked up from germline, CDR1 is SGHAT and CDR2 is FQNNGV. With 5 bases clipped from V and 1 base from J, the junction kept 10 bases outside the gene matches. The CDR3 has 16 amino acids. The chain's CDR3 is CASSRGVAGPQETQYF. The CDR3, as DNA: TGTGCCAGCAGCCGGGGGGTAGCGGGCCCCCAAGAGACCCAGTACTTC.

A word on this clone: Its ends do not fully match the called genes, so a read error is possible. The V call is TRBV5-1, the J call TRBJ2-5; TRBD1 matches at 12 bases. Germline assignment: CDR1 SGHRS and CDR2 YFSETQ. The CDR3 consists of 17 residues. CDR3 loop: CASSSGQGALYHETQYF. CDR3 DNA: TGCGCCAGCAGCTCGGGACAGGGGGCGCTATACCACGAGACCCAGTACTTC.

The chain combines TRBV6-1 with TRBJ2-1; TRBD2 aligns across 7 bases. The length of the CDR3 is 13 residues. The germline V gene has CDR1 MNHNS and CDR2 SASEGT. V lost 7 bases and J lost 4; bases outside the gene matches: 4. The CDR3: CASKGGGYNEQFF. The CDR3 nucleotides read TGTGCCAGCAAGGGCGGGGGATACAATGAGCAGTTCTTC.

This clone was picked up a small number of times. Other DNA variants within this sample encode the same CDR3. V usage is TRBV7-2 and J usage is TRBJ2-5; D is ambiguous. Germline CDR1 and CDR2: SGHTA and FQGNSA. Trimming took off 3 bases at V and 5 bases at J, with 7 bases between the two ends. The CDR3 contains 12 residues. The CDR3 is CASSLRSETQYF. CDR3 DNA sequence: TGTGCCAGCAGCTTGCGGAGTGAGACCCAGTACTTC.

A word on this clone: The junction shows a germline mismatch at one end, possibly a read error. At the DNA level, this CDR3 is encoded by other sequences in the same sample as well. CDR3 amino acids: CASSLEGASNYGYTF. The CDR3 DNA follows: TGTGCCAGCAGCTTGGAGGGGGCTTCTAATTATGGCTACACCTTC. The chain recombines TRBV11-2 with TRBJ1-2; 7 nucleotides line up with TRBD1. The CDR3 has 15 residues. Germline CDR1 is SGHAT and CDR2 is FQNNGV.

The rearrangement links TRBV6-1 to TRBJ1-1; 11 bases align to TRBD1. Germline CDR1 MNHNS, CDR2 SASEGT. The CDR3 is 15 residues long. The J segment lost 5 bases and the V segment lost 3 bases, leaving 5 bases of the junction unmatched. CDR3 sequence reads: CASSDVDRGRTEAFF. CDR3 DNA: TGTGCCAGCAGTGATGTGGACAGGGGGCGAACTGAAGCTTTCTTT.

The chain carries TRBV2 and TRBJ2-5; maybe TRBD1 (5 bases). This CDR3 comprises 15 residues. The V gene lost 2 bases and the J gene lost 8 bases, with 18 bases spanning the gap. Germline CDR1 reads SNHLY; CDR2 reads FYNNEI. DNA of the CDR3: TGTGCCAGCAGTGAATCAGGGTTTCCTCGGTATACCCAGTACTTC. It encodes CASSESGFPRYTQYF.

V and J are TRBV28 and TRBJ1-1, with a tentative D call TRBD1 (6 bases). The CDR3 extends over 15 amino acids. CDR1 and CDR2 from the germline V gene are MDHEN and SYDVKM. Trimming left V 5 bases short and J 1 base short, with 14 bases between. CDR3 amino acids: CASSDMTGKNTEAFF. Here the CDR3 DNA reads TGTGCCAGCAGTGATATGACAGGAAAGAACACTGAAGCTTTCTTT.

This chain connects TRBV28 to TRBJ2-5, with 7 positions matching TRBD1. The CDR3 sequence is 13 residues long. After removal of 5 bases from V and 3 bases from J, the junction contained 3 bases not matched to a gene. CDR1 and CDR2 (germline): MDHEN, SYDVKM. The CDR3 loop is CASSADREETQYF. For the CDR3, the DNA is TGTGCCAGCAGTGCAGACAGGGAAGAGACCCAGTACTTC.

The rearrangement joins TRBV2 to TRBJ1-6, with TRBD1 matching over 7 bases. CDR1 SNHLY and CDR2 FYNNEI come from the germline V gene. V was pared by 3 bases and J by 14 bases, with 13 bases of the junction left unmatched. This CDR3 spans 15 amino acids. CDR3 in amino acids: CASSEGGQVNSALHF. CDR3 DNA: TGTGCCAGCAGTGAGGGAGGACAGGTTAATTCGGCCCTCCACTTT.

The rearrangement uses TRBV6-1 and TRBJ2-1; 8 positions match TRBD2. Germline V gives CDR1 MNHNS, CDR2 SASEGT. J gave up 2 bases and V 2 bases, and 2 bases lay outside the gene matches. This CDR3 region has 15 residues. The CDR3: CASSEWRGAYNEQFF. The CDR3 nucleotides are TGTGCCAGCAGTGAATGGCGGGGGGCCTACAATGAGCAGTTCTTC.

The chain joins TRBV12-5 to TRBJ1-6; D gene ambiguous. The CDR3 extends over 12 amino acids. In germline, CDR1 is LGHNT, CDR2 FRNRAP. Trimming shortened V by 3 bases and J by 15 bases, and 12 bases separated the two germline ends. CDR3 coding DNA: TGTGCTAGTGGTTTCGGCCCGCGGGACCTCCACTTT. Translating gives CASGFGPRDLHF.

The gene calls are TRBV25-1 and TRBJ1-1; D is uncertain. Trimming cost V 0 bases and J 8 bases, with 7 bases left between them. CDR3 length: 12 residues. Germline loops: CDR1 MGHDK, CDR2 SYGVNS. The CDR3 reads CASSEYQQEAFF. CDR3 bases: TGTGCCAGCAGTGAATATCAACAGGAAGCTTTCTTT.

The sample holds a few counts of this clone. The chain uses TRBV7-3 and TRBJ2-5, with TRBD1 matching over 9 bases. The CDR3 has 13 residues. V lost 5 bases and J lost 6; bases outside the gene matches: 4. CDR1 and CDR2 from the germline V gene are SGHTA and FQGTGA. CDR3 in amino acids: CASSPGQGQTQYF. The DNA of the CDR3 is TGTGCCAGCAGCCCGGGACAGGGACAGACCCAGTACTTC.

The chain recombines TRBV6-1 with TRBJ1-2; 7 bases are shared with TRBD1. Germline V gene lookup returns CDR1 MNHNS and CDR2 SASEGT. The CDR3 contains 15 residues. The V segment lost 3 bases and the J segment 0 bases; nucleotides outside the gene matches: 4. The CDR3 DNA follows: TGTGCCAGCAGTGATCCTCAGGGGGCTAACTATGGCTACACCTTC. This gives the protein CASSDPQGANYGYTF.